The source of this T cell receptor (beta chain) is a study of blood T cell repertoires in COVID-19. Study as a whole: The United States, Italy and Spain supplied acute and convalescent COVID-19 samples. T cells, B-cell-depleted T cells, or PBMCs provided the cDNA or gDNA that served as material.

Authors' data handling: By means of reference gene primer amplification, nucleated cell counts were estimated. Some clones are missing from TCRdb's copy, which holds only in-frame ones; the method was immunoSEQ multiplex PCR. The V and J calls and clone size were taken over from that table, and D and trimming were inferred from the DNA. The repertoire holds about 65,000 clones, with about 81% as singletons. Trimming removed 0 bases from V and 7 bases from J, with 16 bases in between. Germline-derived CDR1 and CDR2 are SGHDN and FVKESK. The CDR3 runs 17 residues. The source is a man at least 80 years old with acute or convalescent COVID-19. Sequencing was done on a sample of peripheral blood. This sequence joins TRBV14 and TRBJ1-6, with D tentatively TRBD1 (5 bases). CDR3: CASSQDGWLRGNSPLHF. CDR3 in DNA: TGTGCCAGCAGCCAAGATGGGTGGCTAAGGGGCAATTCACCCCTCCACTTT.